This is a list of T cell receptor beta chains from one sample in a study of T-cell reconstitution after alpha-beta-depleted transplantation in children. One entry per CDR3 protein results from TCRdb running MiXCR on the PCR reads. The repertoire holds 700,000 to 950,000 distinct CDR3 sequences, under 20% seen once, with approximately 4.5% in the top ten. The starting material was PBMCs, mostly from graft donor cells, obtained 360 days after TCRalphabeta/CD19-depleted stem cell transplant. The source of these receptors is a male patient younger than 18 who had a stem cell transplant for acute lymphoblastic leukemia, so the T cells may come from the graft donor. Each CDR3 is given with its conserved first and last residue. D genes are given only for firm matches. The size field is filled for only some rows; it gives once, few, many or a size class.

cdr3_aa cdr3_nt clone_size j_call d_call v_call cdr3_length
CASSPSGRGNEQFF TGTGCCAGCAGTCCTAGCGGGAGAGGGAATGAGCAGTTCTTC many TRBJ2-1 TRBD2 TRBV12-3/TRBV12-4 14
CASSQEAETYNEQFF TGCGCCAGCAGCCAAGAGGCAGAAACCTACAATGAGCAGTTCTTC . TRBJ2-1 . TRBV4-1 15
CASSPDPSQETQYF TGTGCCAGCAGTCCAGATCCTAGCCAAGAGACCCAGTACTTC . TRBJ2-5 . TRBV12-3/TRBV12-4 14
CASRRGLEAGELFF TGTGCCAGCAGAAGGGGACTAGAGGCCGGGGAGCTGTTTTTT many TRBJ2-2 TRBD2 TRBV12-3/TRBV12-4 14
CASSDDFNRLAGGTGELFF TGTGCCAGCAGCGATGACTTCAATCGACTAGCGGGAGGGACCGGGGAGCTGTTTTTT . TRBJ2-2 TRBD2 TRBV11-1 19
CASSSMTSGRWNEQFF TGTGCCAGCAGCTCTATGACTAGCGGGAGGTGGAATGAGCAGTTCTTC . TRBJ2-1 TRBD2 TRBV5-6 16
CASSLSSGSFNEQFF TGTGCCAGCAGCCTTTCTAGCGGGAGTTTCAATGAGCAGTTCTTC . TRBJ2-1 TRBD2 TRBV7-2 15
CASSRQGTETQYF TGTGCCAGCAGTCGACAGGGGACCGAGACCCAGTACTTC few TRBJ2-5 TRBD1 TRBV6-1 13
CASSESLGGRETQYF TGCGCCAGCAGTGAGTCGCTAGGAGGGAGAGAGACCCAGTACTTC many TRBJ2-5 . TRBV10-1 15
CASSVLLAGSYNEQFF TGTGCCAGCAGCGTCCTACTAGCGGGCTCCTACAATGAGCAGTTCTTC few TRBJ2-1 TRBD2 TRBV9 16
CASSLRTLTTYEQYF TGTGCCAGCAGCTTGCGGACCCTCACCACCTACGAGCAGTACTTC many TRBJ2-7 . TRBV5-6 15
CASSTPPWREGLADTQYF TGTGCCAGCAGCACCCCCCCGTGGCGGGAGGGCCTCGCAGATACGCAGTATTTT . TRBJ2-3 TRBD2 TRBV7-9 18
CASSVNGGRSYEQYF TGTGCCAGCTCAGTCAACGGGGGCCGCTCCTACGAGCAGTACTTC few TRBJ2-7 . TRBV18 15
CASSLGAAVSNQPQHF TGTGCCAGCAGCTTGGGGGCAGCCGTTAGCAATCAGCCCCAGCATTTT many TRBJ1-5 . TRBV5-5 16
CASSVGGRGREQYF TGTGCCAGCAGCGTAGGAGGGAGGGGCCGCGAGCAGTACTTC . TRBJ2-7 TRBD2 TRBV9 14
CASSEWGGQGGMKQYF TGTGCCAGCAGCGAATGGGGGGGACAGGGGGGAATGAAGCAGTACTTC . TRBJ2-7 TRBD1 TRBV25-1 16
CASSHPGTGDRAFF TGTGCCAGCAGCCACCCAGGGACAGGGGACAGGGCTTTCTTT . TRBJ1-1 TRBD1 TRBV7-9 14
CASSLGIGQGGTNTEAFF TGTGCCAGCAGTTTAGGTATCGGACAGGGGGGAACGAACACTGAAGCTTTCTTT few TRBJ1-1 TRBD1 TRBV27 18
CASSQDTSIYEQYF TGTGCCAGCAGCCAAGATACCAGCATCTACGAGCAGTACTTC . TRBJ2-7 . TRBV4-2 14
CATGGWDTDTQYF TGTGCCACCGGTGGATGGGACACAGATACGCAGTATTTT many TRBJ2-3 . TRBV24-1 13
CASKEGSYHEAFF TGCGCCAGCAAGGAGGGTTCCTACCATGAAGCTTTCTTT many TRBJ1-1 . TRBV5-1 13
CASSPLAALSNQPQHF TGTGCCAGCAGTCCCTTGGCAGCGCTTAGCAATCAGCCCCAGCATTTT . TRBJ1-5 . TRBV12-3/TRBV12-4 16
CASGRTGTSATDTQYF TGTGCCAGCGGAAGAACCGGGACTAGCGCCACAGATACGCAGTATTTT . TRBJ2-3 TRBD2 TRBV6-1 16
CASSLKSAGDRYNEQFF TGTGCGAGCAGCTTAAAATCGGCAGGAGACCGCTACAATGAGCAGTTCTTC . TRBJ2-1 . TRBV7-3 17
CASSYSLVLHGTDTQYF TGTGCCAGCAGTTACTCCTTGGTGCTCCACGGCACAGATACGCAGTATTTT . TRBJ2-3 . TRBV6-5 17
CASSLAGRRNTGELFF TGCGCCAGCAGCTTGGCTGGCAGGCGGAACACCGGGGAGCTGTTTTTT . TRBJ2-2 . TRBV5-1 16
CAISEFAYEQYF TGTGCCATCAGTGAGTTCGCCTACGAGCAGTACTTC many TRBJ2-7 . TRBV10-3 12
CASRSRTSGSGNEQFF TGTGCCAGCAGATCCCGAACTAGCGGGAGTGGCAATGAGCAGTTCTTC many TRBJ2-1 TRBD2 TRBV6-5 16
CSARLPRSDSLRRDEQFF TGCAGTGCTAGGCTCCCCCGCTCTGACTCCTTACGGAGGGATGAGCAGTTCTTC few TRBJ2-1 . TRBV20-1 18
CASRRLAGITYEQYF TGTGCCAGCAGACGACTAGCGGGTATTACGTACGAGCAGTACTTC few TRBJ2-7 TRBD2 TRBV7-2 15
CASSSVGGVTEAFF TGTGCCAGCAGTTCTGTCGGGGGGGTCACTGAAGCTTTCTTT few TRBJ1-1 . TRBV6-4 14
CASSLPDFSGKYNEQFF TGCGCCAGCAGCTTACCCGACTTCAGCGGGAAGTACAATGAGCAGTTCTTC few TRBJ2-1 TRBD2 TRBV5-1 17
CASSSSREGAANTGELFF TGTGCCAGTTCATCTTCGCGGGAGGGCGCCGCGAACACCGGGGAGCTGTTTTTT . TRBJ2-2 TRBD2 TRBV2 18
CASSTRTGGLTDTQYF TGTGCCAGCAGCACCCGGACAGGGGGCCTAACAGATACGCAGTATTTT . TRBJ2-3 TRBD1 TRBV7-6 16
CAISEALQLSTDTQYF TGTGCCATCAGTGAGGCCTTACAGCTTTCCACAGATACGCAGTATTTT many TRBJ2-3 . TRBV10-3 16
CSGGTFKGTIDGYTF TGCAGCGGGGGGACTTTTAAGGGGACTATCGATGGCTACACCTTC . TRBJ1-2 . TRBV20-1 15
CASSLLDRGRGYTF TGTGCCAGCAGCTTATTGGATAGGGGCCGGGGCTACACCTTC . TRBJ1-2 . TRBV7-9 14
CASSSTLVPQYF TGTGCCAGCAGCTCCACACTAGTTCCGCAGTATTTT many TRBJ2-3 . TRBV7-3 12
CSVEAAGGPLHF TGCAGCGTTGAAGCCGCGGGGGGACCCCTCCACTTT many TRBJ1-6 . TRBV29-1 12
CASSTSTGFYEQYF TGTGCCAGTAGTACTTCGACAGGTTTCTACGAGCAGTACTTC . TRBJ2-7 . TRBV19 14
CASSLSPGVGLAGAGETQYF TGCGCCAGCAGCTTGAGTCCCGGCGTCGGACTAGCGGGAGCGGGGGAGACCCAGTACTTC . TRBJ2-5 TRBD2 TRBV5-1 20
CASNRDRGHQPQHF TGTGCCAGTAATCGGGACAGGGGGCATCAGCCCCAGCATTTT few TRBJ1-5 TRBD1 TRBV19 14
CASSQAGLDHFYEQYF TGTGCCAGCAGCCAGGCGGGACTCGACCACTTCTACGAGCAGTACTTC once TRBJ2-7 . TRBV4-2 16
CASSQDIGGADYGYTF TGCGCCAGCAGCCAAGATATAGGGGGCGCGGACTATGGCTACACCTTC . TRBJ1-2 TRBD1 TRBV4-1 16
CSVEEGGPYNEQFF TGCAGCGTTGAAGAGGGGGGCCCCTACAATGAGCAGTTCTTC . TRBJ2-1 . TRBV29-1 14
CASSQVTGSSYNEQFF TGTGCCAGCAGCCAAGTAACAGGGAGCTCCTACAATGAGCAGTTCTTC . TRBJ2-1 . TRBV4-2 16
CASSPKDSGAGNTIYF TGTGCCAGCTCACCGAAGGACTCCGGGGCTGGAAACACCATATATTTT few TRBJ1-3 . TRBV18 16
CASSLGQVLYGYTF TGTGCCAGCAGCTTGGGGCAGGTTCTCTATGGCTACACCTTC few TRBJ1-2 . TRBV5-4 14
CASSFEVATDTQYF TGCGCCAGCAGCTTCGAGGTAGCAACAGATACGCAGTATTTT few TRBJ2-3 . TRBV4-1 14
CASSLAGGTGYGYTF TGTGCCAGCAGCCTAGCAGGGGGGACGGGCTATGGCTACACCTTC . TRBJ1-2 TRBD1 TRBV7-3 15
CASSYGTYDNEQFF TGTGCCAGCAGTTACGGGACCTACGACAATGAGCAGTTCTTC . TRBJ2-1 . TRBV6-5 14
CSAGTSAADTQYF TGCAGTGCCGGGACTAGCGCTGCAGATACGCAGTATTTT many TRBJ2-3 TRBD2 TRBV20-1 13
CAISSGRNEQYF TGTGCCATCAGTAGCGGGAGGAACGAGCAGTACTTC many TRBJ2-7 TRBD2 TRBV10-3 12
CASGMTGTLSYGYTF TGCGCCAGCGGGATGACAGGGACCCTCTCCTATGGCTACACCTTC . TRBJ1-2 TRBD1 TRBV5-1 15
CASSFESYAGDTGELFF TGTGCCAGCAGTTTTGAAAGTTACGCGGGAGACACCGGGGAGCTGTTTTTT . TRBJ2-2 TRBD2 TRBV12-3/TRBV12-4 17
CSVVAGRLGVNNEKLFF TGCAGCGTTGTAGCCGGCAGGCTGGGGGTGAATAATGAAAAACTGTTTTTT . TRBJ1-4 . TRBV29-1 17
CASSQFYNEQFF TGTGCCAGCAGCCAATTTTACAATGAGCAGTTCTTC many TRBJ2-1 . TRBV5-5 12
CASSLRQGARETQYF TGTGCCAGCAGCCTGAGACAGGGGGCGAGAGAGACCCAGTACTTC . TRBJ2-5 TRBD1 TRBV7-9 15
CASSLVAGVGSYEQYF TGCGCCAGCAGCTTGGTTGCGGGAGTGGGTAGCTACGAGCAGTACTTC . TRBJ2-7 TRBD2 TRBV5-1 16